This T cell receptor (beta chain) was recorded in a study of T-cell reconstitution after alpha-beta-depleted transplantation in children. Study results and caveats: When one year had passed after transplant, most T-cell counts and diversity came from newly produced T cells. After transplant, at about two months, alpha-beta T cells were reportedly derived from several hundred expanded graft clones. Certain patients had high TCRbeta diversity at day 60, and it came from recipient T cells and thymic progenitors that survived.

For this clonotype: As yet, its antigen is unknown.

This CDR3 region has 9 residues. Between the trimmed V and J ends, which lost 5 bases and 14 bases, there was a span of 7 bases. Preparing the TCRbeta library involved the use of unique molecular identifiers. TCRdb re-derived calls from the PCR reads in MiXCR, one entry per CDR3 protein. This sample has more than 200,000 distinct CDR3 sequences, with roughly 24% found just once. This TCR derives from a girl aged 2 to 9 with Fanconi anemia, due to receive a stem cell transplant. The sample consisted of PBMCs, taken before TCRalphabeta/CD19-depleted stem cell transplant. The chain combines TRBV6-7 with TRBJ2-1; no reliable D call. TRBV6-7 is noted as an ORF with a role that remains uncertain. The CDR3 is CASSRPEFF. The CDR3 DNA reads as TGTGCCAGCAGTAGACCAGAGTTCTTC.